This T cell receptor (beta chain) is drawn from a study of blood T cell repertoires in COVID-19. About the research overall: Researchers got acute and convalescent COVID-19 samples from the United States, Italy and Spain. Sample material is recorded as cDNA or gDNA derived from T cells, B-cell-depleted T cells, or PBMCs.

V was cut by 3 bases and J by 2 bases, with 11 bases left in between. CDR1 and CDR2 from the germline V gene are LNHDA and SQIVND (reference sequence). The CDR3 is 15 residues long. In the original workflow: How many nucleated cells were present was estimated from reference gene primer amplification. This table comes from immunoSEQ multiplex PCR, and its TCRdb copy is limited to in-frame clones, with some not included. That table furnishes V, J and clone size, whereas the DNA furnished D and trimming. Of over 110,000 clones in the sample, roughly 90% were seen once. This receptor was obtained from a man aged 70-80 years with acute or convalescent COVID-19. This chain uses TRBV19 with TRBJ1-5; no clear D gene. Specimen: peripheral blood. CDR3 loop: CASSIPGKGNQPQHF. The CDR3 DNA follows: TGTGCCAGTAGTATTCCAGGAAAGGGCAATCAGCCCCAGCATTTT.